The sequence of this TCR beta chain was determined in a study of control samples from healthy donors and cancer patients. V gave up 1 base and J gave up 4 bases, with 12 bases separating them. The CDR3 consists of 15 residues. Germline V gene data show CDR1 as SGHDT and CDR2 as YYEEEE. Repertoires were generated with immunoSEQ multiplex PCR, while TCRdb's copy carries only in-frame clones and drops some. The table shows 110,000 to 150,000 clones, with approximately 88% occurring only once. The V gene is TRBV5-6, the J gene TRBJ1-3; D may be TRBD1 (6 bases). Sequencing used blood. The sequence derives from a man aged 25 to 40 in good health. CDR3 nucleotide sequence: TGTGCCAGCAGCTTGAGCCCAGGGGCCGGAAACACCATATATTTT. This gives the protein CASSLSPGAGNTIYF.